This T cell receptor beta chain was captured by sequencing in a study of response to subunit inactivated influenza vaccine. TCRdb analysed the RT-PCR reads with MiXCR anew, one entry per CDR3 protein. The sample contains some 520,000 distinct CDR3 sequences, more than 15% of which appear only once. V gave up 4 bases and J gave up 5 bases, with 20 bases separating them. The CDR3 is 16 residues long. The source material was CD4+ T cells sorted from PBMCs, sampled less than 30 months after vaccination. This receptor was taken from a man aged 45 to 75 who received an inactivated influenza vaccine. The chain uses TRBV12-3 or TRBV12-4 and TRBJ2-5; D may be TRBD1 (8 bases). Here the CDR3 DNA reads TGTGCCAGCAGTTCAAGCCCTGACAGGGGAGGGGAGACCCAGTACTTC. Its translation is CASSSSPDRGGETQYF.